This T cell receptor beta chain was identified during a study of T cell responses to AZD1222 COVID-19 vaccine. Measured with immunoSEQ multiplex PCR; TCRdb has only the in-frame clones, and not every one. The data contain some 130,000 clones, roughly 85% of them singletons. Trimming cost V 1 base and J 10 bases; bases outside gene matches: 16. CDR3 length equals 17 residues. Germline V gene sequence: CDR1 LGHNA, CDR2 YNFKEQ. The sequenced sample was peripheral blood, obtained 28 days after the second dose of the MenACWY control vaccine. This receptor was obtained from an adult who received the MenACWY meningococcal vaccine as a control. The rearrangement joins TRBV4-2 to TRBJ2-1, with 7 bases fitting TRBD2. The CDR3 reads CASSQGSGEGLSREQFF. The CDR3 nucleotides read TGTGCCAGCAGCCAAGGTTCGGGGGAGGGCCTTTCACGCGAGCAGTTCTTC.